The 14 T cell receptor beta chains below come from one sample, sequenced in a study of cytomegalovirus exposure and HLA in healthy donors. The PCR made use of 60 Vbeta and 13 Jbeta primers. Profiling relied on immunoSEQ multiplex PCR, and the TCRdb table lists in-frame clones only, not all of them. In the table there are about 140,000 clones, less than 85% of which are singletons. The sample consisted of PBMCs. Source of these receptors: a woman aged 50 to 60 in good health and CMV-seropositive.

In regard to this clone: One junction end does not reproduce the germline sequence, and a read error may be involved. The chain is built from TRBV29-1 and TRBJ1-4, with 8 positions matching TRBD1. The CDR3 loop spans 13 amino acids. CDR1 is SQVTM and CDR2 is ANQGSEA in the germline V gene. CDR3 sequence reads: CSVVKDREMAAVF. The CDR3 coding sequence is TGCAGCGTTGTGAAGGACAGGGAAATGGCGGCCGTCTTT.

This clone was seen once. This sequence joins TRBV11-1 and TRBJ2-2; 8 nucleotides agree with TRBD1. The germline V gene has CDR1 SGHAT and CDR2 FQDESV (reference sequence). The V and J ends lost 1 base and 5 bases, in that order; junction bases with no gene match: 3. CDR3 length: 15 amino acids. CDR3 residues: CASSLVQGATGELFF. The CDR3 bases are TGTGCCAGCAGCTTAGTTCAGGGGGCGACCGGGGAGCTGTTTTTT.

This rearrangement joins TRBV6-5 to TRBJ1-2, with 7 bases matching TRBD1. The trim removed 4 bases at V and 4 bases at J, leaving 12 bases unmatched. The germline CDR1 and CDR2 sequences are MNHEY and SVGAGI. This CDR3 region has 16 residues. CDR3 residues: CASSFKNRGPSYGYTF. CDR3 in DNA: TGTGCCAGCAGTTTCAAGAACAGGGGTCCGAGCTATGGCTACACCTTC.

In its sample, this clone was seen a few times. V is TRBV6-5 and J is TRBJ2-7; perhaps TRBD1 as D (6 bases). Trimming took 5 bases from V and 0 from J, leaving 14 bases between them. This CDR3 contains 15 residues. CDR1 and CDR2 from the germline V gene are MNHEY and SVGAGI. CDR3 coding DNA: TGTGCCAGCAGTCGCGACAGGTCCCACTCCTACGAGCAGTACTTC. The encoded protein is CASSRDRSHSYEQYF.

The chain uses TRBV19 and TRBJ1-6; D not resolved. V was clipped by 6 bases and J by 2 bases, with 11 bases between them. This CDR3 is 15 amino acids long. Germline V CDR1 and CDR2: LNHDA, SQIVND (reference sequence). The CDR3 loop is CASRQMRAYNSPLHF. The CDR3 DNA follows: TGTGCCAGTAGACAGATGAGGGCCTATAATTCACCCCTCCACTTT.

This chain joins TRBV28 and TRBJ1-2; maybe TRBD1 (5 bases). The V end was cut by 5 bases, the J end by 0 bases, with 19 bases between. The CDR3 runs 17 residues. Germline V CDR1 and CDR2: MDHEN, SYDVKM. The CDR3 DNA follows: TGTGCCAGCAGTCTTATAGTCCCCCAGGGCGCTAACTATGGCTACACCTTC. Translation gives CASSLIVPQGANYGYTF.

This clone was seen a few times. This chain connects TRBV11-3 to TRBJ2-7; 7 positions agree with TRBD2. With 3 bases clipped from V and 2 bases from J, the junction kept 4 bases outside the gene matches. The CDR3 totals 14 residues. Germline CDR1 is SGHNT and CDR2 is YENEEA. This chain's CDR3 is CASSFGGGPYEQYF. Written as DNA, the CDR3 is TGTGCCAGCAGCTTCGGCGGGGGTCCCTACGAGCAGTACTTC.

V and J are TRBV18 and TRBJ1-5; D gene unclear. V was trimmed by 2 bases and J by 1 base, leaving 6 bases between them. Germline V gene lookup returns CDR1 KGHSH and CDR2 LQKENI. This CDR3 comprises 14 residues. DNA of the CDR3: TGTGCCAGCTCACCATCACAGAGCAATCAGCCCCAGCATTTT. It is translated as CASSPSQSNQPQHF. Based on the CDR3 plus reference TRBV18 and TRBJ1-5, the full variable domain is NAGVMQNPRHLVRRRGQEARLRCSPMKGHSHVYWYRQLPEEGLKFMVYLQKENIIDESGMPKERFSAEFPKEGPSILRIQQVVRGDSAAYFCASSPSQSNQPQHFGDGTRLSIL.

This clone was observed a few times. This chain uses TRBV5-3 with TRBJ1-3; no reliable D call. TRBV5-3 is an ORF, and what it does is uncertain. V lost 0 bases to trimming and J lost 5 bases, with 15 bases between them. The CDR3 loop spans 16 amino acids. The CDR3 spells CARSLGGSQRRNTIYF. The CDR3, as DNA: TGTGCCAGAAGCTTGGGTGGGTCCCAGAGGAGAAACACCATATATTTT.

V and J are TRBV18 and TRBJ2-3; 7 nucleotides align to TRBD1. The V gene's germline CDR1 is KGHSH and CDR2 LQKENI. CDR3 length: 16 amino acids. Trimming removed 0 bases from V and 4 bases from J; junction bases left unmatched: 7. For the CDR3, the DNA is TGTGCCAGCTCACCACCGGGACAGATCGGTGCAGATACGCAGTATTTT. It translates to CASSPPGQIGADTQYF.

The chain links TRBV5-1 to TRBJ2-7; 12 nucleotides agree with TRBD1. V dropped 4 bases and J dropped 0; count of bases not matched to a gene: 5. Germline values: CDR1 SGHRS, CDR2 YFSETQ. The CDR3 is 16 amino acids. CDR3 DNA sequence: TGCGCCAGCAGCAAGGGACAGGGGGCTTCCTCCTACGAGCAGTACTTC. Translated: CASSKGQGASSYEQYF.

The rearrangement links TRBV19 to TRBJ2-3; TRBD2 might be the D (6 bases). Germline V gene sequence: CDR1 LNHDA, CDR2 SQIVND (reference sequence). Trimming removed 4 bases at V and 0 bases at J, with 14 bases between. This CDR3 is built from 16 residues. The CDR3 nucleotides read TGTGCCAGTAGTAGGGTAGCAGGAGGGAGCACAGATACGCAGTATTTT. Translation gives CASSRVAGGSTDTQYF. Combining the CDR3 with reference TRBV19 and TRBJ2-3 gives the whole variable domain DGGITQSPKYLFRKEGQNVTLSCEQNLNHDAMYWYRQDPGQGLRLIYYSQIVNDFQKGDIAEGYSVSREKKESFPLTVTSAQKNPTAFYLCASSRVAGGSTDTQYFGPGTRLTVL.

V usage is TRBV27 and J usage is TRBJ1-5, with D perhaps TRBD1 (6 bases). CDR1 and CDR2 (germline): MNHEY, SMNVEV (reference sequence). V lost 6 bases to trimming and J lost 3 bases, with 12 bases between them. The CDR3 length is 14 residues. The CDR3 nucleotides are TGTGCCAGCAGCCTAGACAGGAACAATCAGCCCCAGCATTTT. Translating it yields CASSLDRNNQPQHF.

This chain uses TRBV5-4 with TRBJ1-1, with 8 positions matching TRBD1. The CDR3 has 14 amino acids. Trimming at V came to 7 bases and at J to 6 bases, leaving 11 bases not matched to a gene. The germline V gene encodes CDR1 SGHNT and CDR2 YYREEE (reference sequence). This CDR3 is CASPSPDRGAEAFF. For the CDR3, the DNA is TGTGCCAGCCCTTCACCCGACAGGGGTGCTGAAGCTTTCTTT.